Described below is a single T cell receptor beta chain sequence and its context. The source of the sample is a study of blood T cell repertoires in COVID-19. Across the whole study: Specimens from acute and convalescent COVID-19 originated in the United States, Italy and Spain. Nucleic acid was either cDNA or gDNA, and it came from T cells, B-cell-depleted T cells, or PBMCs.

Method: immunoSEQ multiplex PCR; TCRdb's copy keeps in-frame clones and lacks some. The sample lists tens of thousands of clones, 85% to 90% seen once, with 6.9% in the top ten. CDR1 and CDR2 (germline): MGHRA, YSYEKL. This CDR3 region has 16 residues. The trim removed 4 bases at V and 10 bases at J, leaving 11 bases unmatched. Sequences were obtained from peripheral blood. The source of this sequence is a man aged 45-65 years with active COVID-19. The chain is built from TRBV4-1 and TRBJ1-6; the match to TRBD1 covers 9 bases. The CDR3 loop reads CASSPRDREGGSPLHF. The CDR3 bases are TGCGCCAGCAGCCCTAGGGACAGGGAAGGTGGGTCACCCCTCCACTTT.